This record concerns one TCR beta chain sequence. This sample stems from a study of technical replicates of blood from a handful of donors. Clones were read by immunoSEQ multiplex PCR, and TCRdb kept only the in-frame ones, dropping some. This sample yields approximately 51,000 clones, of which about 93% are seen a single time; around 4% belongs to the top ten. The TCR comes from a human donor in good health. Some clones in this sample may be carry-over from other donors' samples. What was sequenced was PBMCs.

In nucleotides, the CDR3 is TGTGCCAGCAGCTTACCGGGACAGCAAGAGACCCAGTACTTC. Its protein product is CASSLPGQQETQYF. The chain carries TRBV11-2 and TRBJ2-5; 7 bases match TRBD1. The CDR3 runs 14 residues. CDR1 is SGHAT, CDR2 FQNNGV, per germline. Germline trimming cut 2 bases from V and 2 bases from J; bases unmatched to any gene: 2.